The entry below gives a single T cell receptor beta chain sequence along with its context. The target antigen is unknown. The junction had 10 bases not matched to a gene; V was cut back by 7 bases and J by 3 bases. Germline-derived CDR1 and CDR2 are MDHEN and SYDVKM. The CDR3 runs to 15 residues. This PCR relied on a set of 60 Vbeta primers and 13 Jbeta primers. Sequencing was performed with immunoSEQ multiplex PCR; in TCRdb, only in-frame clones are kept and a portion is missing. The sample includes fewer than 250,000 clones, over 70% seen only once; the top ten take less than 2%. This record belongs to a study of cytomegalovirus exposure and HLA in healthy donors. On the study more broadly: Assignment to the Caucasian-associated ancestry cluster applied to around four fifths of the approximately 400 genotyped donors. General study results and limits: Reports indicated that the classifier achieved high specificity and sensitivity in diagnosing cytomegalovirus status.

J is TRBJ1-1 and V is TRBV28, with 8 bases identical to TRBD1. The TCR comes from a young woman in good health and CMV-seronegative. The material sequenced was PBMCs. The CDR3 reads CASTDPRGLDTEAFF. CDR3 coding DNA: TGTGCCAGCACGGACCCCAGGGGGCTGGACACTGAAGCTTTCTTT. The whole variable domain, filled in from reference TRBV28 and TRBJ1-1, reads DVKVTQSSRYLVKRTGEKVFLECVQDMDHENMFWYRQDPGLGLRLIYFSYDVKMKEKGDIPEGYSVSREKKERFSLILESASTNQTSMYLCASTDPRGLDTEAFFGQGTRLTVV.